This T cell receptor beta chain was retrieved from a study of cytomegalovirus exposure and HLA in healthy donors. Trimming removed 5 bases from V and 1 base from J, with 14 bases in between. CDR3 length: 15 residues. CDR1 SGHVS and CDR2 FQNEAQ come from the germline V gene. PCR employed 60 Vbeta and 13 Jbeta primers. Only in-frame clones appear in the TCRdb table, and some are missing; sequencing was by immunoSEQ multiplex PCR. The data hold 190,000 or so clones, with 80% observed a single time. V is TRBV7-8 and J is TRBJ1-1; D is perhaps TRBD1 (6 bases). The source material was PBMCs. This TCR was recovered from a boy younger than 18 in good health and CMV-seronegative. DNA of the CDR3: TGTGCCAGCAGCCCTCGGCTAGGGGGGAACACTGAAGCTTTCTTT. This codes for CASSPRLGGNTEAFF. The full variable domain, with the rest looked up from reference TRBV7-8 and TRBJ1-1, is GAGVSQSPRYKVAKRGQDVALRCDPISGHVSLFWYQQALGQGPEFLTYFQNEAQLDKSGLPSDRFFAERPEGSVSTLKIQRTQQEDSAVYLCASSPRLGGNTEAFFGQGTRLTVV.